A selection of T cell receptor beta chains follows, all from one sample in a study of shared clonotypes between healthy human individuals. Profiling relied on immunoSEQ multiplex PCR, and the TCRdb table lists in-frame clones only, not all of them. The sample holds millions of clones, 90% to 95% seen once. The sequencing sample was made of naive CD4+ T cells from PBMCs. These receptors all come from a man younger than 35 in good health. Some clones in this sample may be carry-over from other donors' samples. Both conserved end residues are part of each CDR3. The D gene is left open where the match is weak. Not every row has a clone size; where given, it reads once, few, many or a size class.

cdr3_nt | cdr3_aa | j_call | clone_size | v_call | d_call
TGTGCCAGCAGTTACCACGGGGCGTCGGACTATGGCTACACCTTC | CASSYHGASDYGYTF | TRBJ1-2 | - | TRBV6-5 | -
TGTGCCAGCAGTGAAACCCGGGCTCGGCCAGGGGAGACCCAGTACTTC | CASSETRARPGETQYF | TRBJ2-5 | once | TRBV2 | -
TGTGCCAGCAGCTCCTTAGGGTGGACAGGGAACACCGGGGAGCTGTTTTTT | CASSSLGWTGNTGELFF | TRBJ2-2 | - | TRBV7-9 | TRBD1
TGTGCCAGCAGCAGGCTAGGAGCAGCCAGCTATGGCTACACCTTC | CASSRLGAASYGYTF | TRBJ1-2 | once | TRBV5-4 | -
TGTGCCAGCTCACCGGACAGGACAGAGACCCAGTACTTC | CASSPDRTETQYF | TRBJ2-5 | - | TRBV18 | TRBD1
TGCAGCGTTGAGGGGGACTCCTACGAGCAGTACTTC | CSVEGDSYEQYF | TRBJ2-7 | - | TRBV29-1 | -
TGTGCCAGTAGTACCGACAGGTCATGGCAGCCCCAGCATTTT | CASSTDRSWQPQHF | TRBJ1-5 | - | TRBV19 | -
TGTGCCAGCAGTTACGGACAGGCGCATGAAAAACTGTTTTTT | CASSYGQAHEKLFF | TRBJ1-4 | - | TRBV28 | TRBD1
TGTGCCAGTAGCCGGACTAGCGGGAGGATAAAAGAGCAGTTCTTC | CASSRTSGRIKEQFF | TRBJ2-1 | - | TRBV19 | TRBD2
TGTGCCAGTAGTATTGAAGAGGCAGCGGTAAGCAATCAGCCCCAGCATTTT | CASSIEEAAVSNQPQHF | TRBJ1-5 | - | TRBV19 | -
TGCAGCGTTGAATGGGCAGCCTCTGGGGCCAACGTCCTGACTTTC | CSVEWAASGANVLTF | TRBJ2-6 | - | TRBV29-1 | -
TGTGCCAGCAGCACCAGATTAGCGGGAGGGTCGACCGGGGAGCTGTTTTTT | CASSTRLAGGSTGELFF | TRBJ2-2 | once | TRBV11-3 | TRBD2
TGTGCCAGCAAACCAGGCCCAGATACGCAGTATTTT | CASKPGPDTQYF | TRBJ2-3 | - | TRBV7-9 | -
TGTGCCACCGGACAGGGCGGGACTGAAGCTTTCTTT | CATGQGGTEAFF | TRBJ1-1 | - | TRBV10-3 | TRBD1
TGTGCCAGCAGCCCGCGCCGGACTAACTATGGCTACACCTTC | CASSPRRTNYGYTF | TRBJ1-2 | - | TRBV7-2 | -
TGTGCCTGGAACCCTATTAGCACAGATACGCAGTATTTT | CAWNPISTDTQYF | TRBJ2-3 | once | TRBV30 | -
TGCGCCAGCAGCTGGACAGGGGGCGGTTCTGGGGCCAACGTCCTGACTTTC | CASSWTGGGSGANVLTF | TRBJ2-6 | - | TRBV5-1 | TRBD1
TGCGCCAGCAGCTTGGGTAGTAGCGGGACAGCAGAGACCCAGTACTTC | CASSLGSSGTAETQYF | TRBJ2-5 | - | TRBV5-1 | -
TGTGCCATTAAAGGGGGCTCAGGGGCTGAAGCTTTCTTT | CAIKGGSGAEAFF | TRBJ1-1 | - | TRBV28 | TRBD1
TGTGCCAGCAGCCGGGACAGCAACTATGGCTACACCTTC | CASSRDSNYGYTF | TRBJ1-2 | few | TRBV5-4 | TRBD1
TGTGCCAGCAGCCAAGGTATGAGCGGTTCAGCCTACAATGAGCAGTTCTTC | CASSQGMSGSAYNEQFF | TRBJ2-1 | - | TRBV4-2 | -
TGTGCCAGCAGCCGTCTTTACAACACCGGGGAGCTGTTTTTT | CASSRLYNTGELFF | TRBJ2-2 | - | TRBV7-2 | -
TGTGCCAGCTCGCCCGGACAGGGTCAGGCTGGCTACACCTTC | CASSPGQGQAGYTF | TRBJ1-2 | - | TRBV18 | TRBD1
TGTGCCAGCAGCTCCCTCGGTGGGGCAGGGAATACAGATACGCAGTATTTT | CASSSLGGAGNTDTQYF | TRBJ2-3 | - | TRBV7-2 | -
TGTGCCAGCACCTATCGGAGTCTTGGCGGGGAGCTGTTTTTT | CASTYRSLGGELFF | TRBJ2-2 | once | TRBV28 | -
TGCGCCAGCAGCTTGGGGGAATCAACAGATACGCAGTATTTT | CASSLGESTDTQYF | TRBJ2-3 | - | TRBV5-1 | -
TGTGCCAGCAGTTTATGGGGGAGCACAGATACGCAGTATTTT | CASSLWGSTDTQYF | TRBJ2-3 | - | TRBV28 | -
TGTGCTAGTGGTTTGGGGACTAAGCCACCACTGAGACAGTACTTC | CASGLGTKPPLRQYF | TRBJ2-5 | - | TRBV12-5 | -
TGCGCCAGCAGCACCGACAGGGAAGGAACTGAAGCTTTCTTT | CASSTDREGTEAFF | TRBJ1-1 | few | TRBV5-1 | TRBD1
TGTGCCAGCAGTGATGGAGACAGGGGCTGGGGTAACTATGGCTACACCTTC | CASSDGDRGWGNYGYTF | TRBJ1-2 | - | TRBV25-1 | TRBD1
TGTGCCAGCTCACCTTACCTGACAGGCCAAGAGACCCAGTACTTC | CASSPYLTGQETQYF | TRBJ2-5 | - | TRBV18 | -
TGTGCCAGCGTTAGGTTGGGATACAATGAGCAGTTCTTC | CASVRLGYNEQFF | TRBJ2-1 | - | TRBV6-6 | -
TGTGCCAGCAGCGTAGGAGGGAGCGGCACAGATACGCAGTATTTT | CASSVGGSGTDTQYF | TRBJ2-3 | - | TRBV9 | -
TGTGCCAGCAGCTTGTACGGGACGGAGGGATACAATGAGCAGTTCTTC | CASSLYGTEGYNEQFF | TRBJ2-1 | - | TRBV5-6 | -
TGTGCCAGCAGCTCACTAGTTCGCGAGACTTACGAGCAGTACTTC | CASSSLVRETYEQYF | TRBJ2-7 | once | TRBV11-2 | -
TGTGCCAGCAGTCGGGGGGGTTACGAGCAGTACTTC | CASSRGGYEQYF | TRBJ2-7 | once | TRBV25-1 | TRBD2
TGTGCCAGCAGTCTAGCGGGGAGCACAGATACGCAGTATTTT | CASSLAGSTDTQYF | TRBJ2-3 | - | TRBV2 | TRBD2
TGTGCCAGCAGCCGTAGCCCAGGACTAAACACCGGGGAGCTGTTTTTT | CASSRSPGLNTGELFF | TRBJ2-2 | - | TRBV5-6 | -
TGTGCCAGCAGTCAAGACAGGGGGTTATACAATGAGCAGTTCTTC | CASSQDRGLYNEQFF | TRBJ2-1 | - | TRBV7-9 | TRBD1
TGTGCCAGCAGTGCCCCGGGAACGGGAAACTATGGCTACACCTTC | CASSAPGTGNYGYTF | TRBJ1-2 | - | TRBV28 | -
TGTGCCAGCAGGGCTATGACAGGGGGGCGTCAGCCCCAGCATTTT | CASRAMTGGRQPQHF | TRBJ1-5 | - | TRBV28 | TRBD1
TGTGCCAGCAGCCGGGGGACAGATAACACCGGGGAGCTGTTTTTT | CASSRGTDNTGELFF | TRBJ2-2 | - | TRBV25-1 | -